These 10 T cell receptor beta chains were sequenced from one sample in a study of OX40 agonist ivuxolimab in advanced cancers. Repertoires were generated with immunoSEQ multiplex PCR, while TCRdb's copy carries only in-frame clones and drops some. This sample yields approximately 55,000 clones, of which 87% are seen a single time; 15% to 20% belongs to the top ten. The sequencing used CD4+ or CD8+ T cells sorted from blood, collected in a trial of the OX40 agonist ivuxolimab. The source is an adult with an advanced solid tumor such as melanoma, head and neck, liver or kidney cancer.

A single count supports this clone. CDR3 sequence: CSVERLAGYNEQFF. The CDR3 bases are TGCAGCGTTGAAAGGCTAGCGGGATATAATGAGCAGTTCTTC. This chain joins TRBV29-1 and TRBJ2-1, with 9 bases identical to TRBD2. CDR1 and CDR2 (germline): SQVTM, ANQGSEA. With 2 bases clipped from V and 7 bases from J, the junction kept 6 bases outside the gene matches. CDR3 length: 14 amino acids.

This clone was detected only once. This CDR3 reads CASSQGTSGDNEQFF. CDR3 coding DNA: TGTGCCAGCAGCCAAGGGACTAGCGGAGACAATGAGCAGTTCTTC. This chain links TRBV4-2 with TRBJ2-1; TRBD2 aligns across 10 bases. Germline lookup yields CDR1 LGHNA and CDR2 YNFKEQ. Trimming at V came to 1 base and at J to 5 bases, leaving 2 bases not matched to a gene. This CDR3 comprises 15 residues.

The rearrangement uses TRBV28 and TRBJ2-7; the D gene is possibly TRBD1 (6 bases). Germline V lookup: CDR1 MDHEN, CDR2 SYDVKM. The CDR3 covers 14 residues. V lost 5 bases to trimming and J lost 6 bases, with 17 bases between them. The CDR3 sequence: CASSVHRDEFEQYF. DNA of the CDR3: TGTGCCAGCAGTGTCCACAGGGACGAGTTCGAGCAGTACTTC.

This sequence joins TRBV28 and TRBJ1-3; D gene unclear. The V end lost 6 bases, the J end lost 8 bases, and 20 bases lay between the germline ends. CDR3 length: 15 amino acids. CDR1 is MDHEN and CDR2 is SYDVKM in the germline V gene. The CDR3 DNA reads as TGTGCCAGCAGCCTCACATACGGGCGGTTAGACACCATATATTTT. This sequence encodes CASSLTYGRLDTIYF.

This clone showed up just once. V is TRBV30 and J is TRBJ1-6; D ambiguous. CDR1 and CDR2 (germline): GTSNPN, SVGIG (reference sequence). This CDR3 spans 13 amino acids. V was pared by 8 bases and J by 9 bases, with 17 bases between. The CDR3 spells CAGEQTYGSPLHF. The CDR3 DNA is TGTGCCGGAGAACAGACCTATGGTTCACCCCTCCACTTT. Supplemented by reference TRBV30 and TRBJ1-6, the full variable domain reads SQTIHQWPATLVQPVGSPLSLECTVEGTSNPNLYWYRQAAGRGLQLLFYSVGIGQISSEVPQNLSASRPQDRQFILSSKKLLLSDSGFYLCAGEQTYGSPLHFGNGTRLTVT.

The chain is built from TRBV6-1 and TRBJ1-2, with 7 bases lining up with TRBD1. The CDR3 is 13 residues long. The germline CDR1 and CDR2 sequences are MNHNS and SASEGT. V was clipped by 4 bases and J by 2 bases; unmatched bases: 1. The CDR3 DNA follows: TGTGCCAGCAGTGCGACAGGGAACTATGGCTACACCTTC. Its translation: CASSATGNYGYTF.

This chain joins TRBV7-9 and TRBJ2-5; possible D gene TRBD2, 6 bases. Germline loops: CDR1 SEHNR, CDR2 FQNEAQ (reference sequence). Trimming left V 5 bases short and J 1 base short, with 11 bases between. The CDR3 contains 14 residues. The CDR3 region has the DNA TGTGCCAGCAGCCGCCAGACTAGCCAAGAGACCCAGTACTTC. It specifies CASSRQTSQETQYF.

CDR3 protein: CASRGQRSYNEQFF. Here the CDR3 DNA reads TGTGCCAGCAGGGGACAGCGTTCCTACAATGAGCAGTTCTTC. The V gene is TRBV6-4, the J gene TRBJ2-1; 7 bases agree with TRBD1. Germline trimming cut 6 bases from V and 1 base from J; bases unmatched to any gene: 3. The CDR3 has 14 amino acids. Germline values: CDR1 MRHNA, CDR2 SNTAGT.

This chain links TRBV28 with TRBJ1-2; TRBD1 might be the D (5 bases). V lost 7 bases and J lost 8, with 17 bases in between. Germline lookup yields CDR1 MDHEN and CDR2 SYDVKM. This CDR3 contains 13 residues. CDR3 protein: CASKQPGTYGYTF. DNA of the CDR3: TGTGCCAGCAAACAACCCGGGACTTACGGCTACACCTTC.

This clone has just a few counts. The CDR3, as DNA: TGTGCCAGCAGCGTACGTTATACTGAAGCTTTCTTT. This encodes CASSVRYTEAFF. This sequence joins TRBV28 and TRBJ1-1; D gene ambiguous. The CDR3 consists of 12 residues. Deletions cut 6 bases from V and 5 bases from J, with 10 bases between. CDR1 is MDHEN, CDR2 SYDVKM, per germline.